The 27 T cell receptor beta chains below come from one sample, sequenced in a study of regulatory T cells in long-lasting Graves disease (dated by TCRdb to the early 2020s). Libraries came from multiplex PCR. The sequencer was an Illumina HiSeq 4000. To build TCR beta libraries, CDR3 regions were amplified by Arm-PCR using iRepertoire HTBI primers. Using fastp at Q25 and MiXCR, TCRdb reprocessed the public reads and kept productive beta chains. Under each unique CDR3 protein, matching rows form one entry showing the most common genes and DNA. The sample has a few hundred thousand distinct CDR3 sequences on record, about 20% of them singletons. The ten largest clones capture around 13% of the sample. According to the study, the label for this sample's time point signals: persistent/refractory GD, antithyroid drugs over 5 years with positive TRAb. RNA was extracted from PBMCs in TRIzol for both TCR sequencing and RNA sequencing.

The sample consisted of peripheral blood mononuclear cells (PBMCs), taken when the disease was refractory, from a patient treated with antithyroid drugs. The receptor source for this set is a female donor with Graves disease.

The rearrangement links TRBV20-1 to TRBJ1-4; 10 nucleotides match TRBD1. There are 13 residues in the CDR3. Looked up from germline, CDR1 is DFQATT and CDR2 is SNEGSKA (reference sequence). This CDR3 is CRGTRTGGEKLFF. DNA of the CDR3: TGCAGAGGAACAAGGACAGGGGGTGAAAAACTGTTTTTT.

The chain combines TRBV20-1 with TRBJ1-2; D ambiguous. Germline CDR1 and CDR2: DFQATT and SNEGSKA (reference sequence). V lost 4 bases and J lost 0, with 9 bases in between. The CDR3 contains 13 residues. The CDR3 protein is CSATAATNYGYTF. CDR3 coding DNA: TGCAGTGCTACGGCAGCCACTAACTATGGCTACACCTTC.

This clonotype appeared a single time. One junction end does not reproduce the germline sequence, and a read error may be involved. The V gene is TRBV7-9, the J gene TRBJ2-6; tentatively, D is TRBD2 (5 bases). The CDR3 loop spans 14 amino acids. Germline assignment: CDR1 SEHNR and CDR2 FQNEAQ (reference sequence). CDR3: CVSSLAIQPFVLTF. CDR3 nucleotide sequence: TGTGTCAGCAGCTTAGCGATACAGCCATTCGTCCTGACTTTC.

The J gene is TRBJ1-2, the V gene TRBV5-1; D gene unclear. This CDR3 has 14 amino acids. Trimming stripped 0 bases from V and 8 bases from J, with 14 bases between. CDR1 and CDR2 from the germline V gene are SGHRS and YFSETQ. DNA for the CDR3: TGCGCCAGCAGCTTGGACGTGGACGGGCCGGGCTACACCTTC. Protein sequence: CASSLDVDGPGYTF.

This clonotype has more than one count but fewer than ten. The CDR3 reads CASRQSRLSGANVLTF. CDR3 nucleotides: TGTGCCAGCAGGCAGTCTAGACTCTCTGGGGCCAACGTCCTGACTTTC. The chain couples TRBV5-8 to TRBJ2-6, with D unclear. This CDR3 has 16 residues. The germline CDR1 and CDR2 sequences are SGHTS and YDEGEE. V lost 5 bases, J lost 0 bases, and 12 bases lay in between. Together with reference TRBV5-8 and TRBJ2-6, the CDR3 gives the full variable domain: EAGVTQSPTHLIKTRGQQATLRCSPISGHTSVYWYQQALGLGLQFLLWYDEGEERNRGNFPPRFSGRQFPNYSSELNVNALELEDSALYLCASRQSRLSGANVLTFGAGSRLTVL.

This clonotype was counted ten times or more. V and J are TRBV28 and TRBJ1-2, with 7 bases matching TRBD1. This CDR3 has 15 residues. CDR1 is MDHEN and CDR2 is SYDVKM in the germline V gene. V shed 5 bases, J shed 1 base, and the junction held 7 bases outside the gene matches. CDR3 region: CASSQTGQHNYGYTF. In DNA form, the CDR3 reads TGTGCCAGCAGTCAAACGGGACAGCATAACTATGGCTACACCTTC.

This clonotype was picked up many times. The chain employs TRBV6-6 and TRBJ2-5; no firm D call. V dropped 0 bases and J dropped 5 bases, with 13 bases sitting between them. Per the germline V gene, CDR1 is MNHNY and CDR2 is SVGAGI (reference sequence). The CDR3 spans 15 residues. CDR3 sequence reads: CASSYSILPGETQYF. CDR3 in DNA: TGTGCCAGCAGTTACTCGATCCTTCCGGGTGAGACCCAGTACTTC.

The CDR3 reads CASSLAGGRGISPLHF. DNA for the CDR3: TGTGCCAGCAGCTTGGCCGGGGGGAGGGGAATTTCACCCCTCCACTTT. The chain uses TRBV7-2 and TRBJ1-6; D perhaps matches TRBD1 (5 bases). The V and J ends lost 3 bases and 9 bases respectively, with 18 bases between them. This CDR3 has 16 residues. Germline values: CDR1 SGHTA, CDR2 FQGNSA.

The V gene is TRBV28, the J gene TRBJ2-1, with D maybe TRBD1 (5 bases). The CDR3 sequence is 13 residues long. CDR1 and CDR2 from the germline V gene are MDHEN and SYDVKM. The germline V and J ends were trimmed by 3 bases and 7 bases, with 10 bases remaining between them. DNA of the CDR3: TGTGCCAGCAGTTTCCCAGGGTATAATGAGCAGTTCTTC. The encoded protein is CASSFPGYNEQFF.

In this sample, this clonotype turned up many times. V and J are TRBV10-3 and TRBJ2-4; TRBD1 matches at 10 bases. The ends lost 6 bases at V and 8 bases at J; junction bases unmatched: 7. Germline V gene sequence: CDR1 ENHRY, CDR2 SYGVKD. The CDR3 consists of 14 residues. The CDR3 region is CAIRRDRGGDIQYF. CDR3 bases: TGTGCCATCAGACGGGACAGGGGAGGCGACATTCAGTACTTC.

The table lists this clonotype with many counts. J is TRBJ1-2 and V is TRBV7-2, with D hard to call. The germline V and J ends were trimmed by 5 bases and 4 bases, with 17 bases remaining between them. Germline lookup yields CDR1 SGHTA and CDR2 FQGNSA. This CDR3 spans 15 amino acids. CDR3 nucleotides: TGTGCCAGCAGCCGCAGCAGAGGGCTGTTCTATGGCTACACCTTC. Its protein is CASSRSRGLFYGYTF. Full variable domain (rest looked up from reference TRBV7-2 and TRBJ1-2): GAGVSQSPSNKVTEKGKDVELRCDPISGHTALYWYRQSLGQGLEFLIYFQGNSAPDKSGLPSDRFSAERTGGSVSTLTIQRTQQEDSAVYLCASSRSRGLFYGYTFGSGTRLTVV.

For the CDR3, the DNA is TGTGCCAGCAGCCGGGGACAGGGTTCCTACAATGAGCAGTTCTTC. It translates to CASSRGQGSYNEQFF. The rearrangement joins TRBV19 to TRBJ2-1; TRBD1 aligns across 9 bases. V was pared by 9 bases and J by 1 base, with 7 bases of the junction left unmatched. Germline V gives CDR1 LNHDA, CDR2 SQIVND (reference sequence). The CDR3 runs 15 residues.

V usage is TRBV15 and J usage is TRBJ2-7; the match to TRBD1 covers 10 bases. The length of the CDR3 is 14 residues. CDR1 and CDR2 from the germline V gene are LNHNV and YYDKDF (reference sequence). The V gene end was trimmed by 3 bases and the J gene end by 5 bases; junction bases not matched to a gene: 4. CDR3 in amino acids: CATSRWGTGDEQYF. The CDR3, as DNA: TGTGCCACCAGCAGGTGGGGGACAGGGGACGAGCAGTACTTC. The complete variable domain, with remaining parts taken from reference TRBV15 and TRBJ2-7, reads DAMVIQNPRYQVTQFGKPVTLSCSQTLNHNVMYWYQQKSSQAPKLLFHYYDKDFNNEADTPDNFQSRRPNTSFCFLDIRSPGLGDTAMYLCATSRWGTGDEQYFGPGTRLTVT.

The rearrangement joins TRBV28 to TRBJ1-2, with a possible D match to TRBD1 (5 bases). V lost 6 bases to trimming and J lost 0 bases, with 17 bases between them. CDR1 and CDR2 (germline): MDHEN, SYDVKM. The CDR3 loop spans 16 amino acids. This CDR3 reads CASSRFGAGANYGYTF. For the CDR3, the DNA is TGTGCCAGCAGCCGATTCGGGGCAGGAGCTAACTATGGCTACACCTTC.

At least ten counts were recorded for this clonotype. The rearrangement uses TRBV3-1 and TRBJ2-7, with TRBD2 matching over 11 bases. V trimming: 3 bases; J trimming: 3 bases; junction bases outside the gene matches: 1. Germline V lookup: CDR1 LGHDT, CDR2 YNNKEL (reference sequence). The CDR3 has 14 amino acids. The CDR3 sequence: CASSHGTSGYEQYF. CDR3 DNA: TGTGCCAGCAGCCATGGGACTAGCGGCTACGAGCAGTACTTC.

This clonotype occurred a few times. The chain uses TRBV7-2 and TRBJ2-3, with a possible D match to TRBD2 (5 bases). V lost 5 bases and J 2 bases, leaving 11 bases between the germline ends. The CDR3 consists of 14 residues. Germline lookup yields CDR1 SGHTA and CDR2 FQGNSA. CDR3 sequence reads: CASSLVDYTDTQYF. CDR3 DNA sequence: TGTGCCAGCAGCCTGGTAGACTACACAGATACGCAGTATTTT. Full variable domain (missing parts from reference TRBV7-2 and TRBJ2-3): GAGVSQSPSNKVTEKGKDVELRCDPISGHTALYWYRQSLGQGLEFLIYFQGNSAPDKSGLPSDRFSAERTGGSVSTLTIQRTQQEDSAVYLCASSLVDYTDTQYFGPGTRLTVL.

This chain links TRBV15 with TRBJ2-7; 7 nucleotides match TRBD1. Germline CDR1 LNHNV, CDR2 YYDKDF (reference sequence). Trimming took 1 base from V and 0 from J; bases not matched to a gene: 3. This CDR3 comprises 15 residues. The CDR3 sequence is CATSRGAGGSYEQYF. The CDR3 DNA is TGTGCCACCAGCAGAGGAGCAGGGGGCTCCTACGAGCAGTACTTC. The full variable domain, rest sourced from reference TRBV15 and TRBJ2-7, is DAMVIQNPRYQVTQFGKPVTLSCSQTLNHNVMYWYQQKSSQAPKLLFHYYDKDFNNEADTPDNFQSRRPNTSFCFLDIRSPGLGDTAMYLCATSRGAGGSYEQYFGPGTRLTVT.

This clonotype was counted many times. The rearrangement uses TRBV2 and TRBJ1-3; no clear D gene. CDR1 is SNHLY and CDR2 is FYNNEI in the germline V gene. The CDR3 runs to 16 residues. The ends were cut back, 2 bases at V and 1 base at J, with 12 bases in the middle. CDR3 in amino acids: CASSERVWASGNTIYF. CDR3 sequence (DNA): TGTGCCAGCAGTGAACGGGTATGGGCGTCTGGAAACACCATATATTTT.

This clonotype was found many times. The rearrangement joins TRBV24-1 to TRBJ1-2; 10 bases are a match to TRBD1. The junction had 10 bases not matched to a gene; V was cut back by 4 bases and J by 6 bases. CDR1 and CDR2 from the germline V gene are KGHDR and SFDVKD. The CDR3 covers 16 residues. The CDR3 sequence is CATSDTRQGASDGYTF. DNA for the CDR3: TGTGCCACCAGTGACACACGACAGGGGGCAAGCGATGGCTACACCTTC.

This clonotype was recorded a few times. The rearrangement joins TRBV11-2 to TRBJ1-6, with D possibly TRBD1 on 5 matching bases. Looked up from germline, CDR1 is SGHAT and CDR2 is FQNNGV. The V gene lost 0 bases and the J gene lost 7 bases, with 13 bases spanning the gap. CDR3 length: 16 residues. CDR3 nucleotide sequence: TGTGCCAGCAGCTTAGATGGGGCGGGGTCCAATTCACCCCTCCACTTT. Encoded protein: CASSLDGAGSNSPLHF.

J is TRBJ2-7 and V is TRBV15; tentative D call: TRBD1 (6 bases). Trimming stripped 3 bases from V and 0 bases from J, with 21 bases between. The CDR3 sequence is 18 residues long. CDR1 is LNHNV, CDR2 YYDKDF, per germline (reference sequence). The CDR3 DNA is TGTGCCACCAGCAGGTTAGATCTATATAAGGACAGCTCCTACGAGCAGTACTTC. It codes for CATSRLDLYKDSSYEQYF.

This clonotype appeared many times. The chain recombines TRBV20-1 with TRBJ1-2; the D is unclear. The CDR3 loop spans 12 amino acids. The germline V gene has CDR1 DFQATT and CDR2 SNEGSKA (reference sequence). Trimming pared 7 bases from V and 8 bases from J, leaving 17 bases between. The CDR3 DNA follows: TGCAGTGTAGACCGGCCGGAACTAGGCTACACCTTC. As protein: CSVDRPELGYTF.

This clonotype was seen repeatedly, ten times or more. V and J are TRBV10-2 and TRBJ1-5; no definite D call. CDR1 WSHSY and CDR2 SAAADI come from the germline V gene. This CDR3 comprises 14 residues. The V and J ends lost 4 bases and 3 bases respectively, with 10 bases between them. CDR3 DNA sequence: TGCGCCAGCAGTGTAGGAGACAACAATCAGCCCCAGCATTTT. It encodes CASSVGDNNQPQHF.

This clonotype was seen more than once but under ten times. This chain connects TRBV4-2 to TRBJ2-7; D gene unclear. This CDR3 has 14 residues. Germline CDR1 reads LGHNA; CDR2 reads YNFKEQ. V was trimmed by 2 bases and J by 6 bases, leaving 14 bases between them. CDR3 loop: CASSQLSDLPEQYF. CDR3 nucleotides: TGTGCCAGCAGCCAACTTTCGGACCTTCCCGAGCAGTACTTC.

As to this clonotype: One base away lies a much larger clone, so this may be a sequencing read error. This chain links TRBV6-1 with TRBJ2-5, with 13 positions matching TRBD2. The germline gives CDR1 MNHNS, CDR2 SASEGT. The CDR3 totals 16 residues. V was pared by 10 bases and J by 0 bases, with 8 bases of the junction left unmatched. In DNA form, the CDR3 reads TGTGCCAACAGCGGGACTAGCGGGGTACACCAAGAGACCCAGTACTTC. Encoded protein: CANSGTSGVHQETQYF.

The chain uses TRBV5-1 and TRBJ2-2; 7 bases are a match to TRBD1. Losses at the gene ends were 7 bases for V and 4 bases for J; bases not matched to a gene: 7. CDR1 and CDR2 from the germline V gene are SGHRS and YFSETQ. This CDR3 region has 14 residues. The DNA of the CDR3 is TGCGCCAGCTCGGGACAGTGGGCCACCGGGGAGCTGTTTTTT. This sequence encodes CASSGQWATGELFF.

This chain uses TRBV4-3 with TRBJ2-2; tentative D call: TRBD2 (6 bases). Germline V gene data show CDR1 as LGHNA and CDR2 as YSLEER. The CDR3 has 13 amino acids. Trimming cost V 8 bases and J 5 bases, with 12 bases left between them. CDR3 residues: CASRRERTGELFF. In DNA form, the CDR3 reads TGCGCCAGCCGACGGGAGCGGACCGGGGAGCTGTTTTTT.